Each of the 14 T cell receptor beta chains below was sequenced from the same sample in a study of cytomegalovirus exposure and HLA in healthy donors. PCR employed 60 Vbeta and 13 Jbeta primers. Profiled with immunoSEQ multiplex PCR; TCRdb holds only in-frame clones, not every one. The sample lists 80,000 or so clones, approximately 78% occurring once. Sequenced sample: PBMCs. These receptors were collected from a man aged 35 to 55 in good health and CMV-seronegative.

The V gene is TRBV19, the J gene TRBJ1-4; 7 bases map to TRBD1. Germline CDR1 reads LNHDA; CDR2 reads SQIVND (reference sequence). Trimming removed 3 bases from V and 0 bases from J; junction bases left unmatched: 4. The CDR3 contains 16 residues. The CDR3 region has the DNA TGTGCCAGTAGTATTGGTCAGGGGGCAACTAATGAAAAACTGTTTTTT. Translated, it gives CASSIGQGATNEKLFF.

The V and J genes are TRBV5-1 and TRBJ2-1; D possibly corresponds to TRBD1 (5 bases). This CDR3 is 17 amino acids long. The V end lost 8 bases, the J end lost 1 base, and 22 bases lay between the germline ends. Germline V gene lookup returns CDR1 SGHRS and CDR2 YFSETQ. CDR3 bases: TGCGCCAGGATACTAAAAAAGGGGTTAGGATCCTACAATGAGCAGTTCTTC. Protein: CARILKKGLGSYNEQFF.

The gene calls are TRBV6-5 and TRBJ2-7, with D unclear. Germline V lookup: CDR1 MNHEY, CDR2 SVGAGI. The CDR3 consists of 13 residues. The V end was cut by 2 bases, the J end by 2 bases, with 7 bases between. DNA of the CDR3: TGTGCCAGCAGTTACGCTGCTACCTACGAGCAGTACTTC. This encodes CASSYAATYEQYF.

This chain joins TRBV29-1 and TRBJ2-3, with TRBD2 matching over 7 bases. The germline CDR1 and CDR2 sequences are SQVTM and ANQGSEA. The CDR3 is 12 amino acids. The V and J ends lost 6 bases and 8 bases, in that order; junction bases with no gene match: 8. The CDR3 protein is CSVRLALRTQYF. CDR3 nucleotides: TGCAGCGTGAGACTAGCTCTCCGTACGCAGTATTTT.

V and J are TRBV6-5 and TRBJ1-2; TRBD1 matches at 9 bases. CDR1 and CDR2 (germline): MNHEY, SVGAGI. The CDR3 consists of 13 residues. The ends lost 10 bases at V and 4 bases at J; junction bases unmatched: 7. CDR3 nucleotides: TGTGCCACTATGGGACAGGGTGCCTATGGCTACACCTTC. As protein: CATMGQGAYGYTF.

This chain joins TRBV19 and TRBJ1-2; the D is unclear. This CDR3 has 14 residues. CDR1 and CDR2 (germline): LNHDA, SQIVND (reference sequence). V lost 3 bases and J 7 bases, leaving 15 bases between the germline ends. The CDR3 region has the DNA TGTGCCAGTAGTATCGGCGGGAGGGTTGGTGGCTACACCTTC. Its translation: CASSIGGRVGGYTF.

This chain connects TRBV11-2 to TRBJ2-7; TRBD1 aligns across 10 bases. V shed 0 bases, J shed 4 bases, and the junction held 6 bases outside the gene matches. The length of the CDR3 is 16 residues. The germline CDR1 and CDR2 sequences are SGHAT and FQNNGV. The CDR3 coding sequence is TGTGCCAGCAGCTTAGAACGACAGGGGGCTTGGTACGAGCAGTACTTC. It specifies CASSLERQGAWYEQYF.

The gene calls are TRBV27 and TRBJ2-7; D not certain. Trimming left V 7 bases short and J 2 bases short, with 15 bases between. Germline V gives CDR1 MNHEY, CDR2 SMNVEV (reference sequence). CDR3 length: 14 residues. The CDR3 bases are TGTGCCAGCAAAGATGCCGTAGTTGCCTACGAGCAGTACTTC. Encoded protein: CASKDAVVAYEQYF.

V is TRBV29-1 and J is TRBJ2-7; 7 nucleotides line up with TRBD2. The CDR3 runs 15 residues. Germline values: CDR1 SQVTM, CDR2 ANQGSEA. J gave up 1 base and V 6 bases, and 12 bases lay outside the gene matches. CDR3 coding DNA: TGCAGCGTGCGTGTTGTACTAGCGTTTTCCTACGAGCAGTACTTC. Its protein is CSVRVVLAFSYEQYF.

V and J are TRBV10-3 and TRBJ1-5; 9 nucleotides line up with TRBD1. Germline CDR1 and CDR2: ENHRY and SYGVKD. There are 15 residues in the CDR3. The trim removed 4 bases at V and 4 bases at J, leaving 5 bases unmatched. CDR3 loop: CAISGGQGPNQPQHF. The CDR3 coding sequence is TGTGCCATCAGTGGGGGACAGGGCCCAAATCAGCCCCAGCATTTT.

The V gene is TRBV5-6, the J gene TRBJ2-1, with 12 bases fitting TRBD2. Germline V gene sequence: CDR1 SGHDT, CDR2 YYEEEE. J lost 8 bases, V lost 2 bases, and 11 bases had no gene match. The CDR3 runs to 17 residues. DNA for the CDR3: TGTGCCAGCAGCTTACTAGCGGGAGGCCCCCTTGAGGATGAGCAGTTCTTC. Protein sequence: CASSLLAGGPLEDEQFF.

The chain has TRBV19 and TRBJ1-4; TRBD1 matches 10 bases. The CDR3 length is 17 residues. Germline V gene sequence: CDR1 LNHDA, CDR2 SQIVND (reference sequence). The V and J ends lost 6 bases and 5 bases, in that order; junction bases with no gene match: 12. The CDR3 DNA reads as TGTGCCAGTAGACCGGGACAGGGGTTTCGATCAAATGAAAAACTGTTTTTT. Translating it yields CASRPGQGFRSNEKLFF.

The CDR3, as DNA: TGTGCCAGCAGCCCCGAGGGTTGGAGGTACGAGCAGTACTTC. This gives the protein CASSPEGWRYEQYF. The chain combines TRBV27 with TRBJ2-7; a weak D match, TRBD2 (5 bases). CDR3 length: 14 residues. V lost 6 bases to trimming and J lost 4 bases, with 16 bases between them. CDR1 and CDR2 (germline): MNHEY, SMNVEV (reference sequence).

In its sample, this clone was seen a few times. The CDR3 coding sequence is TGTGCCAGCAGCTTAGGGATAACAAGGGGAATAGACAATGAGCAGTTCTTC. It specifies CASSLGITRGIDNEQFF. The chain joins TRBV7-9 to TRBJ2-1; maybe TRBD1 (5 bases). V was pared by 1 base and J by 5 bases, with 18 bases between. The V gene's germline CDR1 is SEHNR and CDR2 FQNEAQ (reference sequence). This CDR3 spans 17 amino acids.